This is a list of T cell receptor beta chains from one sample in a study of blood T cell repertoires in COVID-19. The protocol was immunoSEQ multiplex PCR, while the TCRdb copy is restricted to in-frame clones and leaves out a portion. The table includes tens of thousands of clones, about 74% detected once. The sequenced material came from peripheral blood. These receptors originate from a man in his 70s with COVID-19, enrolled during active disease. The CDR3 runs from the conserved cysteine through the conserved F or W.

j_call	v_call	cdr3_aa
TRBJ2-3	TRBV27	CASSFREGRDTQYF
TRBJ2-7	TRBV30	CARGSYYEQYF
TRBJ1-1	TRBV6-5	CASSRIQGPEAFF
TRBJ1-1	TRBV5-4	CASSADRNENTEAFF
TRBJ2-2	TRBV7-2	CASSSPTSGGTGELFF
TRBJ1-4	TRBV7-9	CASSAIEGFSEKLFF
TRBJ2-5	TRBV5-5	CASSLVAGGGETQYF
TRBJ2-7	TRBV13	CASSLGDRDYEQYF
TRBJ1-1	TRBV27	CASSFRDSHTEAFF
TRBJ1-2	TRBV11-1	CASSPGTGGWSGYTF
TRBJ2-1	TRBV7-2	CASRPKAGGPSEQFF
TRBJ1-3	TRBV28	CASSSRTGRNTIYF
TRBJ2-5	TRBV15	CATSRQGGETQYF
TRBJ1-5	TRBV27	CASSLWGGNSNQPQHF
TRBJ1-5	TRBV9	CASSVDGQGNQPQHF
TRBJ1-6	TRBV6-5	CAILTDNNSPLHF
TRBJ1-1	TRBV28	CASKPGQAGDTEAFF
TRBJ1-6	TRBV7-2	CASHLLSGSNSPLHF
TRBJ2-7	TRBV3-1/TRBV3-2	CASSQDWGVSYEQYF
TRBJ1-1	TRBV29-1	CSAHPGQTNTEAFF
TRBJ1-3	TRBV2	CASSESESGGSGNTIYF
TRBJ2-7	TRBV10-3	CATIKTGPSSYEQYF
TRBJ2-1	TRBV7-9	CASSLLSNEQFF
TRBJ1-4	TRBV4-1	CASSQQGSNEKLFF
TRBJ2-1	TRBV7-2	CASSSGHYNEQFF
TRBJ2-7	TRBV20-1	CSASEQYF
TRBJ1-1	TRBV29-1	CSASQGARNTEAFF
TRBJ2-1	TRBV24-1	CATSDFGGGSYNEQFF
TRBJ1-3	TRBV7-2	CASSLVTGALSGNTIYF
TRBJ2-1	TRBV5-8	CASSSGTSGYNEQFF
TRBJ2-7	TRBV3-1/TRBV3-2	CASSHFSGGDSYEQYF
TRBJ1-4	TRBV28	CASSPPGGRWNEKLFF
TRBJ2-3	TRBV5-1	CASSFGTGGWDTQYF
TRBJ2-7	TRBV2	CASTFISGRGGEQYF
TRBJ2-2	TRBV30	CAWSVSQGGVSGELFF
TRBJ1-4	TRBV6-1	CASSERKDRGHEKLFF
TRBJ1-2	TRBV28	CASSSRQDYGYTF
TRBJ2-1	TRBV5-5	CASSSPTGQYYNEQFF
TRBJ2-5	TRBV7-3	CASSLGGSGTRETQYF
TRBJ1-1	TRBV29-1	CSVRPTGSEAFF
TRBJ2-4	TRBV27	CASSPIAGVAKNIQYF
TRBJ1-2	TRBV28	CASRSGTGPYGYTF
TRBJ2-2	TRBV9	CASSPRLAGGIGELFF
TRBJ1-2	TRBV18	CASSPPGQINYGYTF
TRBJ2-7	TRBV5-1	CASSPSGQVWNEQYF
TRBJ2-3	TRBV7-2	CASSPYRTSTDTQYF
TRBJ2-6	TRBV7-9	CASSPTTGANVLTF
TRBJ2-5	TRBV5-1	CASSFNLGAGGGETQYF
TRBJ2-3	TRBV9	CASSVPAGGPGTDTQYF
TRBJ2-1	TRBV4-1	CASSQVLAGVNEQFF
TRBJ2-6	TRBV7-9	CASSIRSSGANVLTF